This is a list of T cell receptor beta chains from one sample in a study of graft-versus-host responses after intestinal transplantation. Antigens of these TCRs are unknown. Sequencing was performed with immunoSEQ multiplex PCR; in TCRdb, only in-frame clones are kept and a portion is missing. The repertoire includes more than 85,000 clones, roughly 80% of them detected once, and approximately 0.88% sits in the top ten. The input for sequencing was unstimulated CD4+ T cells sorted from spleen or lymph node cells, taken before intestinal transplant. These receptors originate from a human donor who received an intestinal transplant. Each CDR3 is given with its conserved first and last residue. The order of the fields is V gene, D gene, J gene, clone size, CDR3 protein, CDR3 DNA. The D gene is left open where the match is weak. Part of the rows lack a size; the others show once, few, many or a class for expanded clones.

TRBV6-4,TRBD1,TRBJ1-5,NA,CASSRTGNNQPQHF,TGTGCCAGCTCAAGGACAGGAAACAATCAGCCCCAGCATTTT
TRBV5-4,TRBD2,TRBJ2-7,NA,CASSVGASGGFYEQYF,TGTGCCAGCAGCGTAGGGGCTAGCGGGGGGTTCTACGAGCAGTACTTC
TRBV19,NA,TRBJ1-2,once,CASSIRGGGYTF,TGTGCCAGTAGTATCAGGGGCGGAGGCTACACCTTC
TRBV7-2,TRBD2,TRBJ2-5,NA,CASSPRSGSRETQYF,TGTGCCAGCAGCCCCCGGAGCGGGAGTAGAGAGACCCAGTACTTC
TRBV5-5,NA,TRBJ1-1,NA,CASSFAGPRTEAFF,TGTGCCAGCAGCTTCGCAGGGCCGCGCACTGAAGCTTTCTTT
TRBV2,TRBD1,TRBJ1-5,once,CASSGGTGRNQPQHF,TGTGCCAGCAGCGGGGGGACAGGGCGGAATCAGCCCCAGCATTTT
TRBV28,TRBD1,TRBJ2-3,NA,CASSLQGVSDTQYF,TGTGCCAGCAGTCTACAGGGGGTCTCAGATACGCAGTATTTT
TRBV4-1,TRBD1,TRBJ1-4,NA,CASSQEWTGKDEKLFF,TGCGCCAGTAGCCAAGAGTGGACAGGGAAGGATGAAAAACTGTTTTTT
TRBV5-1,TRBD1,TRBJ2-2,once,CASTPMAQGAVTGELFF,TGCGCCAGCACCCCCATGGCACAGGGGGCTGTCACCGGGGAGCTGTTTTTT
TRBV30,NA,TRBJ1-3,NA,CAWDSYKSGNTIYF,TGTGCCTGGGACTCCTACAAGTCTGGAAACACCATATATTTT
TRBV19,TRBD2,TRBJ2-7,NA,CASRVASGSYEQYF,TGTGCCAGTAGGGTGGCTAGCGGGAGTTACGAGCAGTACTTC
TRBV27,TRBD2,TRBJ2-1,NA,CASSLLALAGEGNEQFF,TGTGCCAGCAGTTTATTGGCTCTGGCGGGAGAAGGGAATGAGCAGTTCTTC
TRBV5-4,TRBD2,TRBJ2-7,NA,CASGPPLGTSGTYEQYF,TGTGCCAGCGGCCCACCCCTTGGGACTAGCGGGACTTACGAGCAGTACTTC
TRBV18,NA,TRBJ2-1,NA,CASSPRHGSYNEQFF,TGTGCCAGTTCACCACGGCATGGCTCCTACAATGAGCAGTTCTTC
TRBV5-6,TRBD2,TRBJ2-7,NA,CASSSVGTSVLYEQYF,TGTGCCAGCAGCTCCGTCGGGACTAGCGTTCTCTACGAGCAGTACTTC
TRBV28,NA,TRBJ1-5,NA,CVSSLGGLDNQPQHF,TGTGTCAGCAGTTTAGGGGGGTTGGACAATCAGCCCCAGCATTTT
TRBV28,TRBD2,TRBJ2-7,NA,CASSRAGVDEQYF,TGTGCCAGCAGTCGAGCGGGAGTAGACGAGCAGTACTTC
TRBV27,NA,TRBJ1-1,NA,CASSFSGFRTEAFF,TGTGCCAGCAGTTTCTCAGGGTTTCGCACTGAAGCTTTCTTT
TRBV7-9,TRBD1,TRBJ2-7,NA,CASSFDRASWYEQYF,TGTGCCAGCAGCTTTGACAGGGCGTCGTGGTACGAGCAGTACTTC
TRBV2,NA,TRBJ2-1,NA,CASSESPILVGQFF,TGTGCCAGCAGTGAATCCCCCATTTTAGTTGGGCAGTTCTTC
TRBV5-8,TRBD2,TRBJ2-1,NA,CASTYRLAGSDEQFF,TGTGCCAGCACCTATCGTCTAGCGGGGAGCGATGAGCAGTTCTTC
TRBV10-2,NA,TRBJ1-1,NA,CASSTGFTEAFF,TGCGCCAGCAGTACAGGGTTCACTGAAGCTTTCTTT
TRBV30,TRBD1,TRBJ1-4,NA,CAWKWDSLNEKLFF,TGTGCCTGGAAATGGGACAGCTTAAATGAAAAACTGTTTTTT
TRBV5-1,TRBD1,TRBJ1-1,NA,CASSRGQGIGTEAFF,TGCGCCAGCAGCCGGGGACAGGGGATTGGCACTGAAGCTTTCTTT
TRBV4-1,NA,TRBJ2-1,once,CASSQDRGTGYNGEQFF,TGCGCCAGCAGCCAAGATCGTGGGACTGGTTACAATGGAGAGCAGTTCTTC
TRBV27,NA,TRBJ2-7,NA,CASSLLGQGDEQYF,TGTGCCAGCAGTTTATTGGGCCAAGGGGACGAGCAGTACTTC
TRBV7-9,NA,TRBJ1-3,NA,CASSPSGGSGNTIYF,TGTGCCAGCAGCCCTAGCGGGGGATCTGGAAACACCATATATTTT
TRBV5-1,NA,TRBJ2-3,NA,CASSLGRPGRALPPDTQYF,TGCGCCAGCAGCTTGGGGCGGCCCGGCAGGGCACTTCCCCCAGATACGCAGTATTTT
TRBV7-2,TRBD1,TRBJ1-2,NA,CASSLEGHRGGWMGYTF,TGTGCCAGCAGCTTGGAGGGGCACAGGGGCGGGTGGATGGGCTACACCTTC
TRBV5-1,NA,TRBJ2-3,NA,CASSLRDSVGGTQYF,TGCGCCAGCAGCTTGAGGGACTCCGTTGGGGGTACGCAGTATTTT
TRBV6-1,TRBD1,TRBJ2-7,NA,CASSETGQGYEQYF,TGTGCCAGCAGTGAAACCGGACAGGGCTACGAGCAGTACTTC
TRBV9,NA,TRBJ2-1,NA,CASSPLGSPRTYNEQFF,TGTGCCAGCAGCCCTCTTGGTTCACCGAGAACCTACAATGAGCAGTTCTTC
TRBV9,TRBD1,TRBJ1-1,NA,CASSPPGQHTEAFF,TGTGCCAGCAGTCCTCCGGGACAGCACACTGAAGCTTTCTTT
TRBV5-1,NA,TRBJ2-1,NA,CASGEGGLYNEQFF,TGCGCCAGCGGAGAGGGGGGGCTCTACAATGAGCAGTTCTTC
TRBV11-2,TRBD2,TRBJ2-3,once,CASSSSGGRVDTQYF,TGTGCCAGCAGCTCTAGCGGGGGGAGGGTGGATACGCAGTATTTT
TRBV29-1,TRBD1,TRBJ1-1,NA,CSVRPGTGSRTEAFF,TGCAGCGTCCGTCCCGGGACAGGGTCGCGGACTGAAGCTTTCTTT